The present T cell receptor (beta chain) was sequenced within a study of T cell responses to AZD1222 COVID-19 vaccine. Clones were read by immunoSEQ multiplex PCR, and TCRdb kept only the in-frame ones, dropping some. The data show more than 85,000 clones, over 75% seen once. The CDR3 extends over 15 amino acids. Per germline, CDR1 SGHNT and CDR2 YENEEA. V was shortened by 1 base and J by 5 bases, with 11 bases between the two germline ends. As to this clone: Its target is unknown.

General observations from the study: The donor cohort was predominantly white British with a female majority, and clonal diversity may have been underestimated. Close to half of all spike-specific TCRs reportedly target regions of the variants that are unmutated. CD4 TCRs associated with vaccination spanned spike, dominating at 160-218 and 743-854. Every sample of the repertoires postdated the peak T cell response.

The chain links TRBV11-3 to TRBJ2-2, with D maybe TRBD2 (6 bases). The specimen comprised peripheral blood, sampled on day 0 of MenACWY control vaccination. The sequence was obtained from an adult in good health. The CDR3, as DNA: TGTGCCAGCAGCTTAGGCCGTGGGGGGACCGGGGAGCTGTTTTTT. It encodes CASSLGRGGTGELFF.